These 19 T cell receptor beta chains share one sample of origin, sequenced in a study of beta chain features in type 1 diabetes. Expressed TCRB transcripts were sequenced because the isolated RNA had all been reverse transcribed beforehand. Profiling relied on immunoSEQ multiplex PCR, and the TCRdb table lists in-frame clones only, not all of them. The table lists hundreds of thousands of clones, approximately 31% of them singletons. Sequencing was done on a sample of naive CD4+ T cells from blood. The receptors come from a man aged 18 to 30 in good health.

This chain joins TRBV30 and TRBJ2-2; no reliable D call. The CDR3 has 13 residues. Looked up from germline, CDR1 is GTSNPN and CDR2 is SVGIG (reference sequence). The ends were cut back, 2 bases at V and 6 bases at J, with 10 bases in the middle. The chain's CDR3 is CAWSLLRSGELFF. The CDR3 nucleotides read TGTGCCTGGAGTCTTCTGAGGTCCGGGGAGCTGTTTTTT.

V usage is TRBV25-1 and J usage is TRBJ1-4; 8 bases match TRBD1. The CDR3 is 14 residues long. V shed 3 bases, J shed 7 bases, and the junction held 4 bases outside the gene matches. The V gene's germline CDR1 is MGHDK and CDR2 SYGVNS. The CDR3 sequence: CASSDDRGVEKLFF. The CDR3 DNA reads as TGTGCCAGCAGTGACGACAGGGGAGTTGAAAAACTGTTTTTT.

This clone has more than one count but fewer than ten. The rearrangement uses TRBV19 and TRBJ1-2; D uncertain. The CDR3 is made up of 14 amino acids. V was cut by 4 bases and J by 2 bases, with 11 bases left in between. Per germline, CDR1 LNHDA and CDR2 SQIVND (reference sequence). The CDR3 sequence: CASSTARTNYGYTF. In DNA form, the CDR3 reads TGTGCCAGTAGTACCGCTCGGACCAACTATGGCTACACCTTC.

This clone was counted only a few times. J is TRBJ2-7 and V is TRBV28; D might be TRBD1 or TRBD2, each matching 5 bases. Trimming cost V 5 bases and J 1 base, with 15 bases left between them. Germline CDR1 MDHEN, CDR2 SYDVKM. The CDR3 has 15 residues. The CDR3 reads CASSNRDGYSYEQYF. The CDR3, as DNA: TGTGCCAGCAGTAATAGGGACGGTTATTCCTACGAGCAGTACTTC.

The chain combines TRBV5-6 with TRBJ1-2; the D is unclear. V shed 2 bases and J shed 3 bases, with 5 bases lying between them. CDR1 is SGHDT, CDR2 YYEEEE, per germline. CDR3 length equals 12 residues. CDR3: CASSFNDYGYTF. In DNA form, the CDR3 reads TGTGCCAGCAGCTTCAATGACTATGGCTACACCTTC.

This chain links TRBV2 with TRBJ2-4, with D tentatively TRBD2 (5 bases). CDR3 length: 15 residues. The V gene lost 2 bases and the J gene lost 4 bases, with 12 bases spanning the gap. The germline V gene has CDR1 SNHLY and CDR2 FYNNEI. The CDR3 DNA follows: TGTGCCAGCAGTGAACGGGAAGGATTTAAAAACATTCAGTACTTC. As protein: CASSEREGFKNIQYF.

There are a few counts of this clone. The chain links TRBV7-9 to TRBJ2-3, with D possibly TRBD2 on 5 matching bases. CDR1 is SEHNR, CDR2 FQNEAQ, per germline (reference sequence). This CDR3 region has 16 residues. V was trimmed by 6 bases and J by 2 bases, leaving 18 bases between them. CDR3 nucleotide sequence: TGTGCCAGCAGTTTGAACCGGGCCCTAGCCACAGATACGCAGTATTTT. Translation gives CASSLNRALATDTQYF.

The chain is built from TRBV7-6 and TRBJ1-1; D remains ambiguous. The CDR3 consists of 13 residues. V was cut by 3 bases and J by 5 bases, with 10 bases left in between. CDR1 SGHVS and CDR2 FNYEAQ come from the germline V gene. CDR3 DNA sequence: TGTGCCAGCAGCTTGAACAGCGCAACTGAAGCTTTCTTT. The encoded protein is CASSLNSATEAFF.

The genes are TRBV30 and TRBJ2-1; weak D call: TRBD2 (6 bases). Germline CDR1 and CDR2: GTSNPN and SVGIG (reference sequence). V gave up 1 base and J gave up 4 bases, with 11 bases separating them. The length of the CDR3 is 14 residues. CDR3 sequence: CAWSDGTRYNEQFF. For the CDR3, the DNA is TGTGCCTGGAGTGACGGGACTCGATACAATGAGCAGTTCTTC.

This clone was observed a few times. The J gene is TRBJ2-5, the V gene TRBV29-1; TRBD1 matches 8 bases. V was pared by 6 bases and J by 2 bases, with 5 bases of the junction left unmatched. Germline V gives CDR1 SQVTM, CDR2 ANQGSEA. CDR3 length equals 13 residues. In DNA form, the CDR3 reads TGCAGCGTGGCCAGGACAGGGCAAGAGACCCAGTACTTC. Protein sequence: CSVARTGQETQYF.

The chain joins TRBV29-1 to TRBJ1-1; no firm D call. The length of the CDR3 is 14 residues. In germline, CDR1 is SQVTM, CDR2 ANQGSEA. V was shortened by 4 bases and J by 0 bases, with 12 bases between the two germline ends. The CDR3 coding sequence is TGCAGCGTTGTCGGAGGAGAAATGAACACTGAAGCTTTCTTT. Translating gives CSVVGGEMNTEAFF. Full variable domain (remainder filled in from reference TRBV29-1 and TRBJ1-1): SAVISQKPSRDICQRGTSLTIQCQVDSQVTMMFWYRQQPGQSLTLIATANQGSEATYESGFVIDKFPISRPNLTFSTLTVSNMSPEDSSIYLCSVVGGEMNTEAFFGQGTRLTVV.

This clone was seen only a few times. This chain links TRBV30 with TRBJ1-2; D gene ambiguous. Germline CDR1 and CDR2: GTSNPN and SVGIG (reference sequence). The CDR3 has 11 residues. The V and J ends lost 1 base and 7 bases respectively, with 7 bases between them. The CDR3 bases are TGTGCCTGGAGTGGTGGGGTTGGCTACACCTTC. This translates into CAWSGGVGYTF.

In this sample, this clone turned up a few times. The genes are TRBV9 and TRBJ2-1, with no clear D. CDR1 SGDLS and CDR2 YYNGEE come from the germline V gene. This CDR3 region has 14 residues. Trimming stripped 1 base from V and 9 bases from J, with 14 bases between. CDR3 region: CASSVQDVVVEQFF. The CDR3 region has the DNA TGTGCCAGCAGCGTACAAGACGTCGTGGTTGAGCAGTTCTTC.

This clone turned up a few times. The chain combines TRBV30 with TRBJ2-7, with TRBD1 identical over 11 bases. The V gene end was trimmed by 0 bases and the J gene end by 6 bases; junction bases not matched to a gene: 7. The germline V gene has CDR1 GTSNPN and CDR2 SVGIG (reference sequence). The CDR3 has 15 residues. The DNA of the CDR3 is TGTGCCTGGAGTGTACTGGGGACAGGGGGTAGCGAGCAGTACTTC. Translation gives CAWSVLGTGGSEQYF.

In its sample, this clone was seen once. The rearrangement joins TRBV15 to TRBJ2-5; 8 bases line up with TRBD1. Losses at the gene ends were 2 bases for V and 5 bases for J; bases not matched to a gene: 7. The CDR3 totals 15 residues. Germline CDR1 is LNHNV and CDR2 is YYDKDF (reference sequence). CDR3 DNA sequence: TGTGCCACCAGCAGAACGATCCGGGACAGGGAGACCCAGTACTTC. Residues: CATSRTIRDRETQYF. The full variable domain, in which reference TRBV15 and TRBJ2-5 provide the parts outside the CDR3, is DAMVIQNPRYQVTQFGKPVTLSCSQTLNHNVMYWYQQKSSQAPKLLFHYYDKDFNNEADTPDNFQSRRPNTSFCFLDIRSPGLGDTAMYLCATSRTIRDRETQYFGPGTRLLVL.

The chain combines TRBV9 with TRBJ2-2; TRBD2 matches 7 bases. In germline, CDR1 is SGDLS, CDR2 YYNGEE. This CDR3 comprises 17 residues. V trimming: 4 bases; J trimming: 4 bases; junction bases outside the gene matches: 13. The CDR3 protein is CASSSLRLAVFTGELFF. The CDR3 region has the DNA TGTGCCAGCAGCTCCCTCCGGCTAGCGGTTTTCACCGGGGAGCTGTTTTTT.

This clone has only a few counts. The rearrangement joins TRBV29-1 to TRBJ2-1; 11 bases line up with TRBD2. V lost 6 bases, J lost 5 bases, and 6 bases stayed unmatched. The CDR3 has 14 residues. Germline V gene data show CDR1 as SQVTM and CDR2 as ANQGSEA. CDR3 coding DNA: TGCAGCGTGGTAGCGGGAGGGCGGAACAATGAGCAGTTCTTC. It translates to CSVVAGGRNNEQFF.

Only a few counts were recorded for this clone. V and J are TRBV30 and TRBJ1-4, with TRBD1 as a possible D gene (6 bases). From germline, CDR1 is GTSNPN and CDR2 SVGIG (reference sequence). The CDR3 contains 14 residues. The V end lost 6 bases, the J end lost 0 bases, and 11 bases lay between the germline ends. CDR3 nucleotides: TGTGCCTGTCAAGGGGGGGCAACTAATGAAAAACTGTTTTTT. Protein: CACQGGATNEKLFF.

J is TRBJ1-2 and V is TRBV5-8, with a possible D match to TRBD1 (5 bases). This CDR3 spans 14 amino acids. Per the germline V gene, CDR1 is SGHTS and CDR2 is YDEGEE. V lost 2 bases and J lost 3, with 11 bases in between. In DNA, the CDR3 is TGTGCCAGCAGCTTCAGGACAAGCTACTATGGCTACACCTTC. Protein: CASSFRTSYYGYTF.